The entry below describes one T cell receptor beta chain. These data belong to a study of control samples from healthy donors and cancer patients. The protocol was immunoSEQ multiplex PCR, while the TCRdb copy is restricted to in-frame clones and leaves out a portion. The sample records roughly 370,000 clones, approximately 92% being singletons. This CDR3 comprises 15 residues. The junction had 2 bases not matched to a gene; V was cut back by 0 bases and J by 0 bases. Germline V lookup: CDR1 LNHDA, CDR2 SQIVND (reference sequence). This sequence was found in a middle-aged man with head and neck cancer. Input material: PBMCs. The V and J genes are TRBV19 and TRBJ2-7, with 7 positions matching TRBD1. This chain's CDR3 is CASSIDGQASYEQYF. CDR3 DNA sequence: TGTGCCAGTAGTATAGATGGACAGGCCTCCTACGAGCAGTACTTC.